This T cell receptor (beta chain) was retrieved from a study of cytomegalovirus exposure and HLA in healthy donors. Study context: Per a later analysis, the 666 first-cohort and some 110 validation repertoires shared one platform.

To note about this clone: What it recognizes is unknown.

This CDR3 has 13 amino acids. Germline CDR1 SNHLY, CDR2 FYNNEI. The V and J ends lost 8 bases and 0 bases respectively, with 11 bases between them. Study observations and caveats: A later analysis found first-cohort TCR clusters tended to co-occur in the 90 to 150 validation repertoires. Published work reported that the classifier diagnosed cytomegalovirus status with high specificity and sensitivity. Cytomegalovirus association was listed for about 150 TCR beta chains.

Data came from immunoSEQ multiplex PCR; TCRdb stores just in-frame clones and leaves some out. The profile shows under 150,000 clones, roughly nine tenths of them singletons. Sequenced: PBMCs. The gene calls are TRBV2 and TRBJ2-7; perhaps TRBD2 as D (5 bases). The TCR sequence derives from a man aged 18 to 30 in good health and CMV-seronegative. This CDR3 reads CASERRDSYEQYF. The CDR3 nucleotides are TGTGCCAGCGAGCGCCGGGACTCCTACGAGCAGTACTTC.